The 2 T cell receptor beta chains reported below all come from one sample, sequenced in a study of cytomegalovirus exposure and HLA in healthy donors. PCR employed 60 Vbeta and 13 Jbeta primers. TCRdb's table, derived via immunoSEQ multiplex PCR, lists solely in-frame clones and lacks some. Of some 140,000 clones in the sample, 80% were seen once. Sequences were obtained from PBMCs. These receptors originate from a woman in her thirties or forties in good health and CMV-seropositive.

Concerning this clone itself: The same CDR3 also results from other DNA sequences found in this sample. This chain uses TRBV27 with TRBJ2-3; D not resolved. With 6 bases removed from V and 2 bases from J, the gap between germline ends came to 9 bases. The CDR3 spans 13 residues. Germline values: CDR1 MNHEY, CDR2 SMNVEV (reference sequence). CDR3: CASSPPSTDTQYF. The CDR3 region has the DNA TGTGCCAGCAGCCCCCCTTCCACAGATACGCAGTATTTT.

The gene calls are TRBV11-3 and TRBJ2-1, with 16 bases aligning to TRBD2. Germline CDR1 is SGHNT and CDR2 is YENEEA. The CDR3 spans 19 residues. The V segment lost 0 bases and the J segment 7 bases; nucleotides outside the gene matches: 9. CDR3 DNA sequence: TGTGCCAGCAGCTTAGATGAACCGGGACTAGCGGGAGGGGGTAATGAGCAGTTCTTC. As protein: CASSLDEPGLAGGGNEQFF. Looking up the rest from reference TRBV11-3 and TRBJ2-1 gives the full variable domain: EAGVVQSPRYKIIEKKQPVAFWCNPISGHNTLYWYLQNLGQGPELLIRYENEEAVDDSQLPKDRFSAERLKGVDSTLKIQPAELGDSAVYLCASSLDEPGLAGGGNEQFFGPGTRLTVL.